Listed below are T cell receptor beta chains from one sample, sequenced in a study of memory CD4+ T cells and cytomegalovirus serostatus. Some clones are missing from TCRdb's copy, which holds only in-frame ones; the method was immunoSEQ multiplex PCR. The repertoire holds about 50,000 clones, with 82% as singletons. The material sequenced was memory CD4+ T cells from blood. The receptors come from an adult in good health and CMV-seronegative. Each CDR3 is given with its conserved first and last residue. A D gene is named only where the DNA matches it firmly. Size is stated for part of the rows, as once, few or many counts, or as a class when the clone is expanded.

size: NA; length: 14; V: TRBV9; D: NA; J: TRBJ1-6; DNA: TGTGCCAGCAGCGTAGGGCCCGAGAATCCACCCCTCCACTTT; CDR3: CASSVGPENPPLHF
size: NA; length: 14; V: TRBV9; D: NA; J: TRBJ2-2; DNA: TGTGCCAGCAGCGCGGCAGCCAACACCGGGGAGCTGTTTTTT; CDR3: CASSAAANTGELFF
size: NA; length: 11; V: TRBV7-3; D: NA; J: TRBJ2-2; DNA: TGTGCCAGCAGCCAGGCCGGGGAGCTGTTTTTT; CDR3: CASSQAGELFF
size: NA; length: 14; V: TRBV7-2; D: NA; J: TRBJ1-1; DNA: TGTGCCAGCAGCCCGCCAGGGTCTTGGACTGAAGCTTTCTTT; CDR3: CASSPPGSWTEAFF
size: NA; length: 14; V: TRBV30; D: NA; J: TRBJ2-5; DNA: TGTGCCTGGGGTGGGCTAGCATGGGGGGAGACCCAGTACTTC; CDR3: CAWGGLAWGETQYF
size: NA; length: 15; V: TRBV6-6; D: NA; J: TRBJ2-2; DNA: TGTGCCAGCAGTTACTCAGGGGCAAACACCGGGGAGCTGTTTTTT; CDR3: CASSYSGANTGELFF
size: NA; length: 14; V: TRBV7-8; D: NA; J: TRBJ1-2; DNA: TGTGCCAGCAGCTTAGGGGCAGCCAGCTATGGCTACACCTTC; CDR3: CASSLGAASYGYTF
size: few; length: 18; V: TRBV7-8; D: TRBD1; J: TRBJ1-1; DNA: TGTGCCAGCAGCTTAAGTCCCTACAGGGGACGAGTGAACACTGAAGCTTTCTTT; CDR3: CASSLSPYRGRVNTEAFF
size: few; length: 15; V: TRBV30; D: NA; J: TRBJ1-6; DNA: TGTGCCTTACAGGGCTCTAGCTCCTATAATTCACCCCTCCACTTT; CDR3: CALQGSSSYNSPLHF
size: NA; length: 15; V: TRBV6-5; D: NA; J: TRBJ1-5; DNA: TGTGCCAGCAGTTACGGTGGGAATAGCAATCAGCCCCAGCATTTT; CDR3: CASSYGGNSNQPQHF
size: NA; length: 15; V: TRBV28; D: TRBD1; J: TRBJ2-7; DNA: TGTGCCAGCAGTCCCCTGGGACAGGAATCCTACGAGCAGTACTTC; CDR3: CASSPLGQESYEQYF
size: medium-sized; length: 13; V: TRBV6-5; D: TRBD2; J: TRBJ2-5; DNA: TGTGCCAGCAGTCCCAGCGGGGTGGAGACCCAGTACTTC; CDR3: CASSPSGVETQYF
size: once; length: 17; V: TRBV5-1; D: NA; J: TRBJ2-3; DNA: TGCGCCAGCAGCTTCTACGCCCTACCGGCCTCCACAGATACGCAGTATTTT; CDR3: CASSFYALPASTDTQYF
size: NA; length: 15; V: TRBV30; D: TRBD1; J: TRBJ2-7; DNA: TGTGCCCGACAGGGACAGGGCATGTCGTCCTACGAGCAGTACTTC; CDR3: CARQGQGMSSYEQYF
size: NA; length: 12; V: TRBV2; D: NA; J: TRBJ2-5; DNA: TGTGCCAGCAGTGCGGACCGGCAGACCCAGTACTTC; CDR3: CASSADRQTQYF
size: NA; length: 15; V: TRBV7-2; D: TRBD1; J: TRBJ2-2; DNA: TGTGCCAGCAGCTTAGCTGGGACAGCCACCGGGGAGCTGTTTTTT; CDR3: CASSLAGTATGELFF
size: once; length: 16; V: TRBV23-1; D: NA; J: TRBJ2-1; DNA: TGCGCCAGCAGTCAATCCGTCACAGGGTCCTACAATGAGCAGTTCTTC; CDR3: CASSQSVTGSYNEQFF
size: NA; length: 15; V: TRBV7-9; D: NA; J: TRBJ1-1; DNA: TGTGCCAGCAGCCCGCACGGACAGACGAACACTGAAGCTTTCTTT; CDR3: CASSPHGQTNTEAFF
size: NA; length: 15; V: TRBV11-3; D: NA; J: TRBJ2-2; DNA: TGTGCCAGCAGCCCCGGGACAATCCCCACCGGGGAGCTGTTTTTT; CDR3: CASSPGTIPTGELFF
size: few; length: 11; V: TRBV25-1; D: NA; J: TRBJ1-1; DNA: TGTAGTTCCAGTATGAACACTGAAGCTTTCTTT; CDR3: CSSSMNTEAFF
size: NA; length: 14; V: TRBV2; D: NA; J: TRBJ1-2; DNA: TGTGCCAGCAGTGGGGGGGGCCTCCGGGGTGGCTACACCTTC; CDR3: CASSGGGLRGGYTF
size: NA; length: 14; V: TRBV7-2; D: TRBD1; J: TRBJ2-1; DNA: TGTGCCAGCAGCACCCCGGGACAGCACAATGAGCAGTTCTTC; CDR3: CASSTPGQHNEQFF
size: NA; length: 15; V: TRBV11-2; D: NA; J: TRBJ2-6; DNA: TGTGCCAGCAGTGAGGGTCAGTCTGGGGCCAACGTCCTGACTTTC; CDR3: CASSEGQSGANVLTF
size: NA; length: 16; V: TRBV5-4; D: TRBD2; J: TRBJ2-5; DNA: TGTGCCAGCAGCCCTACTAGCGGGGGGGCTCTGGAGACCCAGTACTTC; CDR3: CASSPTSGGALETQYF
size: NA; length: 8; V: TRBV5-1; D: NA; J: TRBJ1-2; DNA: TGCGCCAGCAGGACCGGCACCTTC; CDR3: CASRTGTF
size: NA; length: 14; V: TRBV9; D: NA; J: TRBJ1-1; DNA: TGTGCCAGCAGCCCTCAGGACTGGAACACTGAAGCTTTCTTT; CDR3: CASSPQDWNTEAFF
size: NA; length: 15; V: TRBV6-5; D: TRBD1; J: TRBJ1-1; DNA: TGTGCCAGCAGTTACTCTTACAGGGGGCTTACTGAAGCTTTCTTT; CDR3: CASSYSYRGLTEAFF
size: NA; length: 14; V: TRBV6-5; D: NA; J: TRBJ1-1; DNA: TGTGCCAGCAGTTACTCGGGGGTGAACACTGAAGCTTTCTTT; CDR3: CASSYSGVNTEAFF
size: NA; length: 12; V: TRBV7-2; D: NA; J: TRBJ2-7; DNA: TGTGCCAGCAGCCTGGGTTACTACGAGCAGTACTTC; CDR3: CASSLGYYEQYF
size: NA; length: 11; V: TRBV2; D: NA; J: TRBJ2-3; DNA: TGTGCCGCCTCCCTCGAAGATACGCAGTATTTT; CDR3: CAASLEDTQYF
size: NA; length: 14; V: TRBV18; D: NA; J: TRBJ2-7; DNA: TGTGCCAGCTCACCCGCCGGCAGCTCCTACGAGCAGTACTTC; CDR3: CASSPAGSSYEQYF
size: NA; length: 14; V: TRBV7-2; D: NA; J: TRBJ1-5; DNA: TGTGCCAGCAGCCATGATTATAGCAATCAGCCCCAGCATTTT; CDR3: CASSHDYSNQPQHF
size: NA; length: 14; V: TRBV11-1; D: NA; J: TRBJ1-1; DNA: TGTGCCAGCAGCTTTAATAGGGGGAACACTGAAGCTTTCTTT; CDR3: CASSFNRGNTEAFF
size: NA; length: 15; V: TRBV11-1; D: TRBD2; J: TRBJ2-7; DNA: TGTGCCAGCAGCATAAAAGCGGGGGGGACCTACGAGCAGTACTTC; CDR3: CASSIKAGGTYEQYF
size: NA; length: 15; V: TRBV7-2; D: TRBD2; J: TRBJ2-2; DNA: TGTGCCAGCAGCCCCCGGGGGGGAAACACCGGGGAGCTGTTTTTT; CDR3: CASSPRGGNTGELFF
size: NA; length: 11; V: TRBV6-5; D: NA; J: TRBJ2-3; DNA: TGTGCCAGCAGTGACACAGATACGCAGTATTTT; CDR3: CASSDTDTQYF
size: NA; length: 15; V: TRBV19; D: NA; J: TRBJ1-5; DNA: TGTGCCAGTAGTCCTCAGGGGTCCAAACATCAGCCCCAGCATTTT; CDR3: CASSPQGSKHQPQHF
size: NA; length: 16; V: TRBV7-2; D: NA; J: TRBJ1-4; DNA: TGTGCCAGCAGCCCGAGAGGGCGGGGTACGAATGAAAAACTGTTTTTT; CDR3: CASSPRGRGTNEKLFF
size: few; length: 14; V: TRBV15; D: NA; J: TRBJ2-7; DNA: TGTGCCACCAGCAGAGATGTCGGATCCTACGAGCAGTACTTC; CDR3: CATSRDVGSYEQYF
size: NA; length: 13; V: TRBV7-9; D: TRBD1; J: TRBJ1-5; DNA: TGTGCCAGCAGCGGAACAGGGGGCCAGCCCCAGCATTTT; CDR3: CASSGTGGQPQHF
size: NA; length: 14; V: TRBV4-3; D: TRBD1; J: TRBJ1-4; DNA: TGCGCCAGCAGCCCGGGACAGGGTCGCGAAAAACTGTTTTTT; CDR3: CASSPGQGREKLFF
size: NA; length: 13; V: TRBV11-1; D: NA; J: TRBJ1-6; DNA: TGTGCCAGCAGCTACAGGGATAATTCACCCCTCCACTTT; CDR3: CASSYRDNSPLHF